The 16 T cell receptor beta chains below all came from one sample that was sequenced in a study of preoperative IRX-2 immunotherapy in early breast cancer. Treatment reported: preoperative locoregional IRX-2 cytokine immunotherapy. Libraries were prepared by immunoSEQ multiplex PCR; TCRdb keeps only in-frame clonotypes and omits some of them. The table shows roughly 30,000 clones, with 82% occurring only once. This material was obtained from a patient treated with IRX-2 immunotherapy. The receptors shown here come from a human donor with breast cancer.

This rearrangement joins TRBV19 to TRBJ2-1; 10 bases are shared with TRBD2. CDR1 LNHDA and CDR2 SQIVND come from the germline V gene (reference sequence). The CDR3 is made up of 18 amino acids. J was trimmed by 11 bases and V by 5 bases; bases with no gene match: 21. As DNA, the CDR3 is TGTGCCAGTAGTCCTAAAGGGGGACTAGCGTGGGGTATCGACAAGCAGTTCTTC. Amino acid sequence: CASSPKGGLAWGIDKQFF.

The chain carries TRBV30 and TRBJ1-1; D might be TRBD1 (6 bases). Deletions cut 6 bases from V and 6 bases from J, with 11 bases between. Germline-derived CDR1 and CDR2 are GTSNPN and SVGIG (reference sequence). The CDR3 has 11 residues. The CDR3 coding sequence is TGTGCCTGTCAGGGGTTCTCTGAAGCTTTCTTT. Its protein product is CACQGFSEAFF.

V is TRBV11-3 and J is TRBJ2-3; TRBD2 agrees at 7 bases. From germline, CDR1 is SGHNT and CDR2 YENEEA. J gave up 0 bases and V 3 bases, and 6 bases lay outside the gene matches. The CDR3 has 16 amino acids. This CDR3 is CASSLDASGSTDTQYF. The CDR3 bases are TGTGCCAGCAGCTTGGACGCTAGCGGTAGCACAGATACGCAGTATTTT.

Notes on this clone: The junction and the germline gene differ at one end; a read error may be behind it. CDR3 bases: TGTGCCAGCTCGCCACCCTCGGTTGGAACCCAGTACTTC. This gives the protein CASSPPSVGTQYF. This chain connects TRBV18 to TRBJ2-5; no clear D. In germline, CDR1 is KGHSH, CDR2 LQKENI. This CDR3 is 13 amino acids long.

This sequence joins TRBV19 and TRBJ2-7; 7 nucleotides align to TRBD2. The CDR3 spans 16 residues. With V trimmed by 4 bases and J by 3 bases, 12 bases remained unmatched. The germline V gene encodes CDR1 LNHDA and CDR2 SQIVND (reference sequence). Here the CDR3 DNA reads TGTGCCAGTAGTACCATCCTGGGGGGGGAAAGCTACGAGCAGTACTTC. It translates to CASSTILGGESYEQYF. Combining the CDR3 with reference TRBV19 and TRBJ2-7 gives the whole variable domain DGGITQSPKYLFRKEGQNVTLSCEQNLNHDAMYWYRQDPGQGLRLIYYSQIVNDFQKGDIAEGYSVSREKKESFPLTVTSAQKNPTAFYLCASSTILGGESYEQYFGPGTRLTVT.

The CDR3 sequence: CASSAVGGAINKNIQYF. The CDR3 DNA reads TGTGCCAGTAGCGCGGTCGGTGGGGCGATAAACAAAAACATTCAGTACTTC. The V and J genes are TRBV19 and TRBJ2-4, with D possibly TRBD1 on 5 matching bases. The germline gives CDR1 LNHDA, CDR2 SQIVND (reference sequence). Between the trimmed V and J ends, which lost 6 bases and 3 bases, there was a span of 21 bases. CDR3 length: 17 amino acids.

The chain uses TRBV30 and TRBJ1-1; D gene unclear. The CDR3 loop spans 12 amino acids. V lost 0 bases to trimming and J lost 6 bases, with 8 bases between them. Germline CDR1 GTSNPN, CDR2 SVGIG (reference sequence). The DNA of the CDR3 is TGTGCCTGGAGTGTACCCACTCCTGAAGCTTTCTTT. Its translation: CAWSVPTPEAFF.

The chain links TRBV28 to TRBJ2-5; 11 bases fit TRBD1. The CDR3 spans 15 residues. Per germline, CDR1 MDHEN and CDR2 SYDVKM. The trim removed 4 bases at V and 4 bases at J, leaving 5 bases unmatched. CDR3 nucleotide sequence: TGTGCCAGCAGTTCCCGGGACAGGGGGGTAGAGACCCAGTACTTC. It is translated as CASSSRDRGVETQYF.

The genes are TRBV25-1 and TRBJ2-1; D remains ambiguous. V lost 2 bases and J lost 9, with 14 bases in between. Germline values: CDR1 MGHDK, CDR2 SYGVNS. This CDR3 comprises 14 residues. The CDR3 bases are TGTGCCAGCAGTGAACTGGGTTCCTACGGTGAGCAGTTCTTC. This encodes CASSELGSYGEQFF.

The genes are TRBV6-8 and TRBJ2-1; TRBD2 is a possible D gene (5 bases). Deletions cut 7 bases from V and 3 bases from J, with 10 bases between. CDR3 length: 13 amino acids. Germline V lookup: CDR1 MNHGY, CDR2 SAAAGT. Here the CDR3 reads CASNGLIYNEQFF. CDR3 DNA: TGTGCCAGCAATGGACTGATCTACAATGAGCAGTTCTTC.

The chain recombines TRBV14 with TRBJ1-2, with 8 bases lining up with TRBD1. The CDR3 is made up of 16 amino acids. The germline V gene has CDR1 SGHDN and CDR2 FVKESK. Trimming removed 4 bases from V and 8 bases from J; junction bases left unmatched: 15. The DNA for the CDR3 is TGTGCCAGCAGCCGTGCCGGAACCGGGACAGGAAGGGGCTACACCTTC. As protein: CASSRAGTGTGRGYTF.

The genes are TRBV6-8 and TRBJ2-7; D remains ambiguous. V was cut by 6 bases and J by 3 bases, with 15 bases left in between. The germline CDR1 and CDR2 sequences are MNHGY and SAAAGT. There are 14 residues in the CDR3. CDR3 sequence (DNA): TGTGCCAGCAGCTCCGACATCGTGGGCTACGAGCAGTACTTC. This gives the protein CASSSDIVGYEQYF.

V gene TRBV6-8 combines with J gene TRBJ1-2; D gene unclear. Trimming pared 10 bases from V and 2 bases from J, leaving 17 bases between. Germline CDR1 and CDR2: MNHGY and SAAAGT. The length of the CDR3 is 14 residues. The CDR3 coding sequence is TGTGCCATCATGTCGTCACAGACGAACTATGGCTACACCTTC. It specifies CAIMSSQTNYGYTF.

This clone was counted a few times. V and J are TRBV6-8 and TRBJ1-5; perhaps TRBD1 as D (6 bases). V lost 5 bases and J lost 4, with 15 bases in between. The CDR3 length is 15 residues. Looked up from germline, CDR1 is MNHGY and CDR2 is SAAAGT. The CDR3 is CASSPGDTTNQPQHF. DNA for the CDR3: TGTGCCAGCAGTCCCGGGGACACGACAAATCAGCCCCAGCATTTT.

V gene TRBV6-8 combines with J gene TRBJ2-2; 7 nucleotides align to TRBD1. Trimming removed 6 bases from V and 6 bases from J; junction bases left unmatched: 7. Germline assignment: CDR1 MNHGY and CDR2 SAAAGT. The CDR3 length is 14 residues. CDR3 amino acids: CASRPTGVAGELFF. The CDR3 DNA is TGTGCCAGCAGACCCACAGGGGTTGCCGGGGAGCTGTTTTTT.

The J gene is TRBJ1-1, the V gene TRBV5-1, with no clear D. Germline CDR1 and CDR2: SGHRS and YFSETQ. V was cut by 5 bases and J by 5 bases, with 19 bases left in between. CDR3 length equals 15 residues. The CDR3 DNA follows: TGCGCCAGCAGATTATTCTCAGGTTTCCGGACTGAAGCTTTCTTT. Translating gives CASRLFSGFRTEAFF.